This T cell receptor (beta chain) comes out of a study of OX40 agonist ivuxolimab in advanced cancers. Profiling relied on immunoSEQ multiplex PCR, and the TCRdb table lists in-frame clones only, not all of them. There are roughly 46,000 clones in the sample; about 88% occur only once, and 0.5% to 0.65% lies in the top ten. Germline V CDR1 and CDR2: MGHRA, YSYEKL. The CDR3 length is 15 residues. Trimming took 4 bases from V and 2 from J, leaving 14 bases between them. The rearrangement uses TRBV4-1 and TRBJ1-2; D not certain. The sequenced sample was CD4+ or CD8+ T cells sorted from blood, obtained in a trial of the OX40 agonist ivuxolimab. This receptor was identified in an adult with an advanced solid tumor such as melanoma, head and neck, liver or kidney cancer. CDR3 sequence: CASSLEAGVNYGYTF. The CDR3 DNA follows: TGCGCCAGCAGCCTCGAAGCCGGGGTGAACTATGGCTACACCTTC.